This T cell receptor beta chain was recorded in a study of blood T cells in healthy people across ages. The overall study: For every two T cells, template switching captured about one barcoded beta molecule.

Broader study findings: When one million T cells were used, diversity estimates were thought to be underestimates. Not knowing donor CMV status may have confounded expanded clonotype changes.

CDR3 length equals 14 residues. In germline, CDR1 is LGHDT, CDR2 YNNKEL (reference sequence). Extractions gave at least 6 micrograms of total RNA per sample. Next came a second PCR, run for roughly 6 to 11 cycles, which used a sample-barcoded 5' primer along with a J-beta primer mix. TCRdb re-analysed the 5' RACE reads in MiXCR, keeping a single row per CDR3 protein. The sample contains 1.5 million to 2 million distinct CDR3 sequences, 49% of which appear only once. Only a few counts were recorded for this clonotype. Its specificity is not known. V gene TRBV3-1 combines with J gene TRBJ2-4; D perhaps matches TRBD2 (7 bases). The DNA matches TRBJ2-7 better at its end, which makes the J call doubtful. The receptor comes from a middle-aged woman in good health. Sequenced material: blood. CDR3 DNA sequence: TGTGCCAGCACTACCCGCGGGGGCGTCAACGAGCAGTACTTC. As protein: CASTTRGGVNEQYF.